The rows below give T cell receptor beta chains drawn from one sample of a study of CD8+CD57+ T cells in acquired aplastic anemia. Via MiXCR, TCRdb re-called the reads, giving one row per CDR3 protein. The table has about 160,000 distinct CDR3 sequences, about 48% seen once. The sequenced material came from sorted CD4+, CD8+, or CD8+CD57+ T cells (not recorded which) from PBMCs. The receptors come from a human donor in good health. Each CDR3 is given with its conserved first and last residue. D genes are given only for firm matches. The listing skips clone size in some rows; elsewhere it reads once, few, many or a size class.

v_call	clone_size	j_call	d_call	cdr3_aa	cdr3_nt
TRBV24-1	-	TRBJ2-3	-	CATAARNREVVDTQYF	TGTGCCACCGCCGCCCGTAACAGGGAGGTGGTAGATACGCAGTATTTT
TRBV24-1	-	TRBJ2-1	-	CATSDHAGPEQFF	TGTGCCACCAGTGATCACGCGGGCCCTGAGCAGTTCTTC
TRBV5-1	-	TRBJ1-2	TRBD1	CASRDGDRGQVNYGYTF	TGCGCCAGCAGGGATGGGGATAGGGGACAGGTTAACTATGGCTACACCTTC
TRBV11-1	many	TRBJ2-2	-	CASSFSRVTGELFF	TGTGCCAGCAGCTTCTCCCGCGTCACCGGGGAGCTGTTTTTT
TRBV25-1	once	TRBJ2-1	TRBD2	CASMSSGEGGDEQFF	TGTGCCAGTATGTCTAGCGGGGAGGGGGGGGATGAGCAGTTCTTC
TRBV10-3	many	TRBJ2-2	TRBD1	CAISVRGQGLNTGELFF	TGTGCCATCAGTGTGAGGGGACAGGGACTTAACACCGGGGAGCTGTTTTTT
TRBV2	-	TRBJ1-5	TRBD1	CASSEDRGGNQPQHF	TGTGCCAGCAGTGAGGACAGGGGGGGCAATCAGCCCCAGCATTTT
TRBV7-2	many	TRBJ1-2	-	CASSLGRDTNGYTF	TGTGCCAGCAGCTTAGGCCGGGACACTAATGGCTACACCTTC
TRBV10-3	-	TRBJ1-1	-	CATHNTRYTEAFF	TGTGCCACCCACAATACACGTTACACTGAAGCTTTCTTT
TRBV5-8	-	TRBJ2-5	-	CASNFLGEGDQETQYF	TGTGCCAGCAACTTCCTTGGAGAGGGGGATCAAGAGACCCAGTACTTC
TRBV18	few	TRBJ2-1	TRBD2	CASSPTSGRAINPRNEQFF	TGTGCCAGCTCCCCAACTAGCGGGAGGGCCATCAACCCACGCAATGAGCAGTTCTTC
TRBV10-1	many	TRBJ2-2	TRBD2	CASLGLAGGNTGELFF	TGCGCCAGCCTGGGGCTAGCGGGGGGGAACACCGGGGAGCTGTTTTTT
TRBV2	-	TRBJ2-1	-	CATAPRGYEQFF	TGTGCCACCGCACCCAGGGGCTATGAGCAGTTCTTC
TRBV11-1	few	TRBJ2-1	-	CASSLARPGGGYNEQFF	TGTGCCAGCAGCTTAGCTCGGCCCGGTGGAGGGTACAATGAGCAGTTCTTC
TRBV2	-	TRBJ1-1	-	CASSNNRETEAFF	TGTGCCAGCAGTAATAACAGGGAGACTGAAGCTTTCTTT
TRBV4-2	-	TRBJ2-5	-	CASSQDRGNGGETQYF	TGTGCCAGCAGCCAAGATCGAGGAAACGGGGGAGAGACCCAGTACTTC
TRBV7-2	many	TRBJ2-5	TRBD1	CASSRDSWVETQYF	TGTGCCAGCAGTAGGGACAGTTGGGTAGAGACCCAGTACTTC
TRBV7-2	-	TRBJ2-1	-	CASSPRTEQFF	TGTGCCAGCAGCCCAAGGACAGAGCAGTTCTTC
TRBV20-1	-	TRBJ2-1	-	CSARDGSIGEQFF	TGCAGTGCTAGGGACGGCTCCATCGGCGAGCAGTTCTTC
TRBV29-1	-	TRBJ1-4	-	CSVVAQDEKLFF	TGCAGCGTTGTAGCACAGGATGAAAAACTGTTTTTT
TRBV20-1	many	TRBJ2-3	TRBD2	CSASALSGNTDTQYF	TGCAGTGCGTCGGCGCTTAGCGGGAACACAGATACGCAGTATTTT
TRBV7-2	-	TRBJ1-1	-	CASSDGTNTEAFF	TGTGCCAGCAGCGACGGAACTAACACTGAAGCTTTCTTT
TRBV24-1	many	TRBJ2-7	-	CATSDQLTYEQYF	TGTGCCACCAGTGACCAACTTACCTACGAGCAGTACTTC
TRBV20-1	many	TRBJ1-3	-	CSATQGISSGNTIYF	TGCAGTGCTACACAGGGCATAAGCTCTGGAAACACCATATATTTT
TRBV5-1	many	TRBJ2-2	-	CASRILEKNTGELFF	TGCGCCAGCAGGATTCTAGAAAAGAACACCGGGGAGCTGTTTTTT
TRBV4-1	-	TRBJ1-5	-	CASSQDFGTGANQPQHF	TGCGCCAGCAGCCAAGATTTCGGCACGGGGGCTAATCAGCCCCAGCATTTT
TRBV10-3	-	TRBJ1-1	-	CAINGGGMSTEAFF	TGTGCCATCAATGGGGGCGGCATGAGCACTGAAGCTTTCTTT
TRBV20-1	-	TRBJ1-1	TRBD1	CSAGTARSLAFF	TGCAGTGCAGGGACAGCACGATCGTTAGCTTTCTTT
TRBV5-8	-	TRBJ1-3	-	CASSYLGNTIYF	TGTGCCAGCAGCTATTTAGGAAACACCATATATTTT
TRBV24-1	-	TRBJ2-3	-	CATSDSTEDTQYF	TGTGCCACCAGTGACTCAACCGAAGATACGCAGTATTTT
TRBV6-2/TRBV6-3	few	TRBJ2-1	TRBD2	CASSYSMTGTSYEQFF	TGTGCCAGCAGTTACTCGATGACCGGGACTAGCTATGAGCAGTTCTTC
TRBV12-3/TRBV12-4	many	TRBJ2-1	TRBD1	CASSYRGEYNEQFF	TGTGCCAGCAGCTACAGGGGCGAGTACAATGAGCAGTTCTTC
TRBV18	few	TRBJ2-1	-	CASSMDSEQFF	TGTGCCAGCTCAATGGACAGTGAGCAGTTCTTC
TRBV2	-	TRBJ2-3	-	CASSGRDTDTQYF	TGTGCCAGCAGTGGTCGCGACACAGATACGCAGTATTTT
TRBV20-1	-	TRBJ1-2	-	CSVEVPGNYGYTF	TGCAGTGTCGAAGTCCCGGGGAACTATGGCTACACCTTC
TRBV27	few	TRBJ2-2	-	CASSSNRNTGELFF	TGTGCCAGCAGTTCGAACAGGAACACCGGGGAGCTGTTTTTT
TRBV15	few	TRBJ2-3	-	CATSRDRGTDTQYF	TGTGCCACCAGCAGAGACAGAGGCACAGATACGCAGTATTTT
TRBV19	many	TRBJ2-7	-	CASSMGLWREQYF	TGTGCCAGTAGTATGGGATTGTGGCGCGAGCAGTACTTC
TRBV4-1	many	TRBJ2-7	-	CASSQELHRGGSSYEQYF	TGCGCCAGCAGCCAAGAATTGCACAGGGGCGGGAGCTCCTACGAGCAGTACTTC
TRBV24-1	-	TRBJ2-1	TRBD2	CATSDSGTSGRDNEQFF	TGTGCCACCAGTGATTCGGGGACTAGCGGGAGGGACAATGAGCAGTTCTTC
TRBV5-1	-	TRBJ2-1	-	CASSLGHRYNEQFF	TGCGCCAGCAGCTTGGGACATAGATACAATGAGCAGTTCTTC
TRBV20-1	many	TRBJ2-6	TRBD2	CSARVAGGFSGANVLTF	TGCAGTGCTAGAGTGGCGGGAGGCTTCTCTGGGGCCAACGTCCTGACTTTC
TRBV10-3	-	TRBJ1-1	-	CAMQSSQGMNTEAFF	TGTGCCATGCAAAGCTCACAGGGCATGAACACTGAAGCTTTCTTT
TRBV19	medium-sized	TRBJ1-2	TRBD1	CASGGAGQWKASGYGYTF	TGTGCCAGCGGCGGTGCGGGACAGTGGAAAGCCTCTGGCTATGGCTACACCTTC
TRBV20-1	-	TRBJ1-2	-	CSARVGRELYGYTF	TGCAGTGCTAGAGTTGGGAGGGAACTCTATGGCTACACCTTC
TRBV24-1	-	TRBJ2-3	-	CATSDFWDSTDTQYF	TGTGCCACCAGTGATTTCTGGGACAGCACAGATACGCAGTATTTT
TRBV10-3	-	TRBJ1-2	-	CAISESTGMGVDYGYTF	TGTGCCATCAGTGAGTCGACGGGTATGGGGGTGGACTATGGCTACACCTTC
TRBV20-1	many	TRBJ2-7	-	CSAYGDLNTYEQYF	TGCAGTGCTTATGGGGATCTGAACACCTACGAGCAGTACTTC
TRBV12-3/TRBV12-4	many	TRBJ1-4	-	CASRPGESEKLFF	TGTGCCAGCAGGCCTGGTGAGAGTGAAAAACTGTTTTTT